Each of the 29 T cell receptor beta chains below was sequenced from the same sample in a study of regulatory T cells in long-lasting Graves disease. Time point of the sample: newly diagnosed GD, antithyroid drugs for less than 3 months. From PBMCs, RNA was extracted and then used to make the TCR library. Through Arm-PCR of CDR3 regions and iRepertoire HTBI primers, TCR beta libraries were built. From the multiplex PCR reads, TCRdb called clonotypes with MiXCR, one entry per CDR3 protein. The table has about 220,000 distinct CDR3 sequences, approximately 20% seen once; the top ten hold over 20%. The sample was peripheral blood mononuclear cells (PBMCs), taken at new diagnosis, from a patient treated with antithyroid drugs. The receptors were sampled from a female donor with Graves disease.

The sample holds many counts of this clonotype. This chain links TRBV7-8 with TRBJ1-4; D is unclear. In germline, CDR1 is SGHVS, CDR2 FQNEAQ. The CDR3 loop spans 15 amino acids. The V and J ends lost 4 bases and 0 bases respectively, with 9 bases between them. The CDR3 reads CASSYGRPTNEKLFF. CDR3 nucleotides: TGTGCCAGCAGCTACGGACGGCCAACTAATGAAAAACTGTTTTTT.

This clonotype was counted ten times or more. This chain connects TRBV24-1 to TRBJ1-2, with D possibly being TRBD1 (5 bases). This CDR3 is built from 16 residues. The germline V gene encodes CDR1 KGHDR and CDR2 SFDVKD. Trimming pared 3 bases from V and 2 bases from J, leaving 15 bases between. In DNA, the CDR3 is TGTGCCACCAGTGATGCGGGACGGGGCCCCAACTATGGCTACACCTTC. Protein sequence: CATSDAGRGPNYGYTF.

This clonotype was recorded many times. The chain recombines TRBV7-6 with TRBJ2-5; D uncertain. V was pared by 1 base and J by 2 bases, with 8 bases between. The CDR3 totals 14 residues. Germline CDR1 reads SGHVS; CDR2 reads FNYEAQ. CDR3 bases: TGTGCCAGCAGCTTAGAGGCTAGACAAGAGACCCAGTACTTC. It codes for CASSLEARQETQYF.

This clonotype was picked up many times. The chain employs TRBV6-1 and TRBJ2-5; 8 bases fit TRBD2. V trimming: 3 bases; J trimming: 6 bases; junction bases outside the gene matches: 9. CDR3 size: 15 residues. Germline CDR1 reads MNHNS; CDR2 reads SASEGT. This CDR3 reads CASSEYSGIGKTQYF. The CDR3 bases are TGTGCCAGCAGTGAGTATAGCGGGATAGGAAAGACCCAGTACTTC.

There are many counts of this clonotype. The chain couples TRBV11-3 to TRBJ2-3; no definite D call. Germline V CDR1 and CDR2: SGHNT, YENEEA. The CDR3 is 12 amino acids. Trimming removed 5 bases at V and 6 bases at J, with 9 bases between. The CDR3, as DNA: TGTGCCAGCAGCCCCGGGCGGGATACGCAGTATTTT. This codes for CASSPGRDTQYF.

In its sample, this clonotype was seen many times. CDR3 sequence reads: CASSVGHNNEKLFF. The CDR3 nucleotides are TGTGCCAGCAGTGTAGGGCATAATAATGAAAAACTGTTTTTT. This chain connects TRBV2 to TRBJ1-4; D remains unclear. CDR1 is SNHLY and CDR2 is FYNNEI in the germline V gene. This CDR3 has 14 residues. Trimming took off 4 bases at V and 4 bases at J, with 10 bases between the two ends.

This sequence joins TRBV7-9 and TRBJ2-1; the match to TRBD2 covers 10 bases. J was trimmed by 3 bases and V by 3 bases; bases with no gene match: 2. Looked up from germline, CDR1 is SEHNR and CDR2 is FQNEAQ (reference sequence). The length of the CDR3 is 15 residues. CDR3 nucleotides: TGTGCCAGCAGCTTGGGGACTAGCGACTACAATGAGCAGTTCTTC. Translation gives CASSLGTSDYNEQFF.

Ten or more counts support this clonotype. The rearrangement links TRBV4-1 to TRBJ1-1; TRBD1 matches at 7 bases. The CDR3 covers 16 residues. Germline values: CDR1 MGHRA, CDR2 YSYEKL. J was trimmed by 0 bases and V by 0 bases; bases with no gene match: 4. CDR3 loop: CASSQDPGQLNTEAFF. The CDR3 region has the DNA TGCGCCAGCAGCCAAGACCCGGGACAGTTGAACACTGAAGCTTTCTTT.

There are many counts of this clonotype. V gene TRBV20-1 combines with J gene TRBJ1-4; D perhaps matches TRBD1 (6 bases). The V end lost 3 bases, the J end lost 5 bases, and 13 bases lay between the germline ends. This CDR3 has 14 amino acids. Looked up from germline, CDR1 is DFQATT and CDR2 is SNEGSKA (reference sequence). The CDR3 nucleotides read TGCAGTGCTAGGACAGGAAGGGGGAATGAAAAACTGTTTTTT. It translates to CSARTGRGNEKLFF.

This clonotype was seen a few times. This rearrangement joins TRBV30 to TRBJ2-3; a possible D gene is TRBD2 (6 bases). The CDR3 sequence is 13 residues long. With 2 bases removed from V and 3 bases from J, the gap between germline ends came to 9 bases. CDR1 and CDR2 from the germline V gene are GTSNPN and SVGIG (reference sequence). CDR3 nucleotide sequence: TGTGCCTGGAGTTGGGACTTTACAGATACGCAGTATTTT. This encodes CAWSWDFTDTQYF.

This chain connects TRBV20-1 to TRBJ1-2; possibly TRBD1 for D (5 bases). The V end lost 6 bases, the J end lost 8 bases, and 16 bases lay between the germline ends. The CDR3 extends over 12 amino acids. Germline V gives CDR1 DFQATT, CDR2 SNEGSKA (reference sequence). CDR3 loop: CSASGGVDGYTF. The DNA for the CDR3 is TGCAGTGCCAGCGGGGGGGTTGACGGCTACACCTTC.

This clonotype was seen at least ten times. V and J are TRBV6-1 and TRBJ2-3; D is perhaps TRBD1 or TRBD2 (6 bases each). The CDR3 covers 16 residues. CDR1 is MNHNS and CDR2 is SASEGT in the germline V gene. V lost 5 bases to trimming and J lost 1 base, with 16 bases between them. The CDR3 sequence is CASSPKGGRGTDTQYF. In DNA, the CDR3 is TGTGCCAGCAGTCCGAAGGGGGGTCGGGGCACAGATACGCAGTATTTT.

The J gene is TRBJ2-1, the V gene TRBV9; 10 positions match TRBD2. Germline lookup yields CDR1 SGDLS and CDR2 YYNGEE. This CDR3 comprises 15 residues. V lost 2 bases to trimming and J lost 8 bases; unmatched junction nucleotides: 7. The CDR3: CASSVSPSGSYEQFF. CDR3 bases: TGTGCCAGCAGCGTCTCTCCTAGCGGGAGCTATGAGCAGTTCTTC.

This clonotype was recorded a few times. The chain employs TRBV4-2 and TRBJ2-7; 8 bases are a match to TRBD1. Germline CDR1 is LGHNA and CDR2 is YNFKEQ. This CDR3 region has 15 residues. V dropped 3 bases and J dropped 3; count of bases not matched to a gene: 7. DNA for the CDR3: TGTGCCAGCAGCCATGGGACAGGAGGGGGCTACGAGCAGTACTTC. This gives the protein CASSHGTGGGYEQYF.

This clonotype came up many times. The chain employs TRBV11-2 and TRBJ2-7; 14 positions agree with TRBD2. Germline-derived CDR1 and CDR2 are SGHAT and FQNNGV. With V trimmed by 9 bases and J by 6 bases, 4 bases remained unmatched. CDR3 length: 13 amino acids. Written as DNA, the CDR3 is TGTGCCAGTGGACTAGCGGGAGGCGGCGAGCAGTACTTC. It yields the protein CASGLAGGGEQYF.

As regards this clonotype: The conserved closing phenylalanine or tryptophan is absent in this CDR3, likely reflecting a read error. The DNA is left out, because the CDR3 cannot be placed on it with certainty; the CDR3 is given as TCRdb lists it. The V gene is TRBV9, the J gene TRBJ2-7; the D call TRBD2 from the table was never checked on the DNA. The CDR3 has 16 residues if both end residues are counted. Looked up from germline, CDR1 is SGDLS and CDR2 is YYNGEE. CDR3 amino acids: CASSVGGSGSRYELYL.

This clonotype was detected a few times. The V call is TRBV6-5, the J call TRBJ2-2; tentative D call: TRBD2 (5 bases). The germline V and J ends were trimmed by 4 bases and 0 bases, with 9 bases remaining between them. CDR3 length equals 15 residues. Germline-derived CDR1 and CDR2 are MNHEY and SVGAGI. DNA of the CDR3: TGTGCCAGCAGTTTCCTAGCCGCGAACACCGGGGAGCTGTTTTTT. Translated: CASSFLAANTGELFF.

This clonotype was found a few times. A read error is possible here, since a much larger clone lies one base away. The CDR3 bases are TGTGCCAGCACCCGGACTAGCGGGGGCTATGATAGGAATGAGCAGTTCTTC. This codes for CASTRTSGGYDRNEQFF. The chain couples TRBV6-1 to TRBJ2-1; 13 bases agree with TRBD2. The CDR3 extends over 17 amino acids. Unmatched junction bases numbered 13, after V lost 7 bases and J lost 7 bases. Per the germline V gene, CDR1 is MNHNS and CDR2 is SASEGT.

In this sample, this clonotype turned up a few times. DNA of the CDR3: TGCAGTGCCAGGAGGGACATAGGGAACACAGATACGCAGTATTTT. This codes for CSARRDIGNTDTQYF. The rearrangement links TRBV20-1 to TRBJ2-3; either TRBD1 or TRBD2 may supply D (6 bases each). Germline V CDR1 and CDR2: DFQATT, SNEGSKA (reference sequence). The CDR3 consists of 15 residues. Trimming removed 6 bases at V and 2 bases at J, with 18 bases between.

This clonotype was observed many times. V and J are TRBV7-2 and TRBJ2-1, with 8 nucleotides matching TRBD1. This CDR3 is 14 amino acids long. Trimming at V came to 3 bases and at J to 9 bases, leaving 7 bases not matched to a gene. Per germline, CDR1 SGHTA and CDR2 FQGNSA. CDR3: CASSFSQTGGEQFF. The CDR3 DNA reads TGTGCCAGCAGCTTTTCACAAACAGGGGGTGAGCAGTTCTTC.

Ten or more counts support this clonotype. The chain joins TRBV2 to TRBJ2-3; a weak D match, TRBD1 (6 bases). This CDR3 spans 14 amino acids. Trimming left V 8 bases short and J 0 bases short, with 12 bases between. The germline gives CDR1 SNHLY, CDR2 FYNNEI. CDR3 amino acids: CASRTVGSTDTQYF. For the CDR3, the DNA is TGTGCCAGCCGGACAGTTGGTAGCACAGATACGCAGTATTTT.

This clonotype was observed many times. The chain is built from TRBV2 and TRBJ2-3, with 9 bases aligning to TRBD1. Germline V gene lookup returns CDR1 SNHLY and CDR2 FYNNEI. The CDR3 is made up of 17 amino acids. Trimming took 1 base from V and 4 from J; bases not matched to a gene: 9. In DNA, the CDR3 is TGTGCCAGCAGTGAAGTAGGGACAGGGAAAGGCCCAGATACGCAGTATTTT. This gives the protein CASSEVGTGKGPDTQYF.

This clonotype was recorded many times. This chain joins TRBV28 and TRBJ1-5; 8 nucleotides match TRBD1. After removal of 7 bases from V and 4 bases from J, the junction contained 12 bases not matched to a gene. CDR3 length: 16 residues. Germline CDR1 is MDHEN and CDR2 is SYDVKM. In nucleotides, the CDR3 is TGTGCCAGCACCGATTGGGAGGACAGGGATAATCAGCCCCAGCATTTT. Translated, it gives CASTDWEDRDNQPQHF.

This clonotype was seen ten or more times. The genes are TRBV20-1 and TRBJ1-1; tentatively, D is TRBD1 (6 bases). CDR1 is DFQATT, CDR2 SNEGSKA, per germline (reference sequence). V was trimmed by 6 bases and J by 2 bases, leaving 10 bases between them. CDR3 length equals 12 residues. CDR3 in amino acids: CSAGGLNTEAFF. CDR3 DNA sequence: TGCAGTGCGGGGGGCTTAAACACTGAAGCTTTCTTT.

In regard to this clonotype: This may come from a read error, since a much larger clone is one base off. The rearrangement uses TRBV6-1 and TRBJ1-5, with 8 bases lining up with TRBD1. The CDR3 covers 15 residues. Germline V CDR1 and CDR2: MNHNS, SASEGT. The CDR3 DNA follows: TGTGCCAGCAGTAGTGGACAGGGAGGCCTTCAGCCCCGGCATTTT. It translates to CASSSGQGGLQPRHF.

This clonotype was seen at least ten times. CDR3 coding DNA: TGCAGTGCCGCAGCACAGGGGGCGAACACCGGGGAGCTGTTTTTT. As protein: CSAAAQGANTGELFF. The chain couples TRBV20-1 to TRBJ2-2, with 8 bases lining up with TRBD1. V lost 6 bases, J lost 0 bases, and 6 bases stayed unmatched. The CDR3 sequence is 15 residues long. Per the germline V gene, CDR1 is DFQATT and CDR2 is SNEGSKA (reference sequence).

The table lists this clonotype with many counts. J is TRBJ2-7 and V is TRBV11-2, with 9 positions matching TRBD2. The V and J ends lost 3 bases and 4 bases, in that order; junction bases with no gene match: 4. Germline V gene sequence: CDR1 SGHAT, CDR2 FQNNGV. The CDR3 totals 14 residues. The CDR3 reads CASSFGGREYEQYF. The CDR3 nucleotides read TGTGCCAGCAGCTTCGGCGGGAGGGAGTACGAGCAGTACTTC.

Comments on this clonotype: Just one base apart from a much larger clone, this may be a read error. This rearrangement joins TRBV27 to TRBJ1-3, with TRBD1 matching over 7 bases. CDR3 length: 15 amino acids. Germline CDR1 reads MNHEY; CDR2 reads SMNVEV (reference sequence). CDR3 sequence: CASSPDRVSGITIYF. The CDR3 bases are TGTGCCAGCAGTCCCGACAGGGTCTCCGGAATCACCATATATTTT.

The chain joins TRBV28 to TRBJ1-2; no reliable D call. This CDR3 has 14 residues. Trimming cost V 1 base and J 8 bases, with 14 bases left between them. The germline V gene encodes CDR1 MDHEN and CDR2 SYDVKM. CDR3 DNA sequence: TGTGCCAGCAGTTTATTAAGAGGAGACGGGGGCTACACCTTC. Encoded protein: CASSLLRGDGGYTF.